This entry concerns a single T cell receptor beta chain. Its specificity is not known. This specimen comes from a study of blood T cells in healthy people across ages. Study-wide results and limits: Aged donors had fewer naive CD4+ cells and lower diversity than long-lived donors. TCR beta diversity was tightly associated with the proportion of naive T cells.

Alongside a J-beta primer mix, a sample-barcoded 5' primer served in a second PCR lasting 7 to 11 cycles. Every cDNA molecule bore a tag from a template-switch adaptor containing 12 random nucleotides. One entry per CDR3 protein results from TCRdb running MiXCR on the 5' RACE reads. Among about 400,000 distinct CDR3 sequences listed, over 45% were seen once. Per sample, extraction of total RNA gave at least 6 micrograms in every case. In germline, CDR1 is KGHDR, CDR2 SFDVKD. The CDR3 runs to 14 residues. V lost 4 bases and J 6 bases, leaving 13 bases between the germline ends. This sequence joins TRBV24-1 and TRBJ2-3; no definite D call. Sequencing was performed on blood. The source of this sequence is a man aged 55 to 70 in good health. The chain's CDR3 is CATSDPYIEDTQYF. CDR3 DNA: TGTGCCACCAGTGACCCCTACATTGAGGATACGCAGTATTTT.